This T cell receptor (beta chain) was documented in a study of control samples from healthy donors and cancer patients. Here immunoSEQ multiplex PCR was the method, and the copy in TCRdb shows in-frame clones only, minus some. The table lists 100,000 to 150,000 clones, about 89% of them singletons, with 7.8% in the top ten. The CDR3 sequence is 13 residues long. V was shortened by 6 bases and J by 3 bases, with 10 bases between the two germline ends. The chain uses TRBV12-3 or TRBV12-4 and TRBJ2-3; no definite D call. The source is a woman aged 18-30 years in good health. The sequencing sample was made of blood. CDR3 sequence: CASSPVGTDTQYF. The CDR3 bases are TGTGCCAGCAGCCCCGTCGGAACAGATACGCAGTATTTT.